This TCR beta chain was observed in a study of T cells in localized non-small cell lung cancer. This clone showed up just a few times. Germline assignment: CDR1 MNHEY and CDR2 SVGAGI. The V and J ends lost 6 bases and 5 bases respectively, with 20 bases between them. The CDR3 runs 15 residues. The method was immunoSEQ multiplex PCR; TCRdb's version includes in-frame clones alone and lacks a portion of them. The sample has about 23,000 clones, roughly 90% seen once; the top ten hold 25% to 30%. The chain uses TRBV6-5 and TRBJ2-7; tentatively, D is TRBD2 (6 bases). The sample in question was peripheral blood, obtained before any cancer treatment. The TCR originated in a male donor aged 60 or older with stage I squamous cell lung carcinoma. This chain's CDR3 is CASRERGTPGDEQYF. In nucleotides, the CDR3 is TGTGCCAGCAGGGAGCGAGGGACTCCCGGCGACGAGCAGTACTTC.